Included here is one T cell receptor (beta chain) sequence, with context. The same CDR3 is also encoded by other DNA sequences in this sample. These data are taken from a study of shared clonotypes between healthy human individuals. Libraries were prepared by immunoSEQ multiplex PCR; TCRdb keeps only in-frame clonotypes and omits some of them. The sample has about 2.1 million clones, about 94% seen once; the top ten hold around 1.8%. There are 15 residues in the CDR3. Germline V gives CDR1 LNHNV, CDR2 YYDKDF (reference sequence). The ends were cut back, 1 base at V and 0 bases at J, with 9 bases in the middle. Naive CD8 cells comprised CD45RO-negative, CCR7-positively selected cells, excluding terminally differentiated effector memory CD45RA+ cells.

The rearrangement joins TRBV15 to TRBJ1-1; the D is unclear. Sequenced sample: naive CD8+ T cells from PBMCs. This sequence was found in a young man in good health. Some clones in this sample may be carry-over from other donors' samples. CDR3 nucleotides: TGTGCCACCAGCAGAGGAACGGCTATGAACACTGAAGCTTTCTTT. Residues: CATSRGTAMNTEAFF. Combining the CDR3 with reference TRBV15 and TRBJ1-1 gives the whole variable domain DAMVIQNPRYQVTQFGKPVTLSCSQTLNHNVMYWYQQKSSQAPKLLFHYYDKDFNNEADTPDNFQSRRPNTSFCFLDIRSPGLGDTAMYLCATSRGTAMNTEAFFGQGTRLTVV.